Here is one T cell receptor (beta chain) with its context. Its specificity is not known. The data were produced by immunoSEQ multiplex PCR, yet TCRdb's version contains in-frame clones alone and is incomplete. The data hold roughly 300,000 clones, with around 90% observed a single time. The source of the sample is a study of Ad26.COV2.S vaccination and SARS-CoV-2 variants. The overall study: A COV1001 Ad26.COV2.S trial-arm participant provided the sample. Ad26.COV2.S given intramuscularly, once or twice 56 days apart. Overall study findings and caveats: Total T cell responses were possibly underestimated by TCR breadth and depth analyses.

Treatment specified: roughly 19 received Ad26.COV2.S at low or high dose, single or two shots; about 5 received placebo; per-sample allocation not given. Vaccine and placebo recipients were sampled on day 63 after the first injection. This receptor was obtained from a person between 18 and 60 years old who received the Ad26.COV2.S COVID-19 vaccine or a placebo. Sequencing was performed on peripheral blood, taken in a trial of Ad26.COV2.S vaccine versus placebo.

DNA for the CDR3: TGTGCCAGTAGTATTTTGGTGGGCGACACCGGGGAGCTGTTTTTT. It translates to CASSILVGDTGELFF. The chain carries TRBV19 and TRBJ2-2, with D uncertain. CDR3 length: 15 residues. V lost 3 bases to trimming and J lost 3 bases, with 11 bases between them. CDR1 and CDR2 from the germline V gene are LNHDA and SQIVND (reference sequence). Combining the CDR3 with reference TRBV19 and TRBJ2-2 gives the whole variable domain DGGITQSPKYLFRKEGQNVTLSCEQNLNHDAMYWYRQDPGQGLRLIYYSQIVNDFQKGDIAEGYSVSREKKESFPLTVTSAQKNPTAFYLCASSILVGDTGELFFGEGSRLTVL.